The 21 T cell receptor beta chains below all came from one sample that was sequenced in a study of T-cell memory formation after mild COVID-19. TCRdb passed the 5' RACE reads through MiXCR, listing each CDR3 protein once. The data contain hundreds of thousands of distinct CDR3 sequences, 17% of them seen just once; the ten biggest clones take up about 8.1%. The specimen was PBMCs or a T cell subset sorted from them (not recorded which). The receptors stem from an adult woman who had mild COVID-19 (a few samples of this study predate the infection). Cell type and time point are not known.

This clonotype was recorded a few times. The chain couples TRBV20-1 to TRBJ1-1; D perhaps matches TRBD1 (5 bases). CDR3 length equals 12 residues. CDR1 is DFQATT, CDR2 SNEGSKA, per germline (reference sequence). The V end was cut by 3 bases, the J end by 5 bases, with 10 bases between. CDR3 coding DNA: TGCAGTGCTAGTGGCAGGGTGACTGAAGCTTTCTTT. Translating gives CSASGRVTEAFF.

The chain employs TRBV6-2 or TRBV6-3 and TRBJ2-7; D is unresolved. CDR3 size: 11 residues. Trimming removed 7 bases from V and 2 bases from J, with 6 bases in between. Germline V gene data show CDR1 as MNHEY and CDR2 as SVGEGT. The CDR3 DNA is TGTGCCAGCAAGAGAGCCTACGAGCAGTACTTC. Residues: CASKRAYEQYF.

This clonotype has ten or more counts. The rearrangement joins TRBV20-1 to TRBJ2-7, with 7 bases lining up with TRBD1. Germline CDR1 DFQATT, CDR2 SNEGSKA (reference sequence). This CDR3 region has 15 residues. J was trimmed by 4 bases and V by 3 bases; bases with no gene match: 12. CDR3 loop: CSARDHRGPGYEQYF. The CDR3 DNA reads TGCAGTGCTAGGGACCACAGGGGTCCGGGGTACGAGCAGTACTTC.

The chain couples TRBV6-1 to TRBJ2-7; D might be TRBD1 or TRBD2, each matching 5 bases. The CDR3 has 15 residues. Germline V CDR1 and CDR2: MNHNS, SASEGT. V lost 4 bases, J lost 4 bases, and 17 bases lay in between. The CDR3 is CASSGTWDGSYEQYF. CDR3 nucleotide sequence: TGTGCCAGCAGTGGGACTTGGGACGGCTCGTACGAGCAGTACTTC.

This clonotype has more than one count but fewer than ten. The chain is built from TRBV4-1 and TRBJ2-3; D unresolved. In germline, CDR1 is MGHRA, CDR2 YSYEKL. The V end was cut by 0 bases, the J end by 0 bases, with 7 bases between. The CDR3 covers 15 residues. CDR3 coding DNA: TGCGCCAGCAGCCAAGATCCCCTTAGCACAGATACGCAGTATTTT. This gives the protein CASSQDPLSTDTQYF.

The genes are TRBV20-1 and TRBJ2-1; 7 bases line up with TRBD1. This CDR3 region has 12 residues. The V segment lost 5 bases and the J segment 7 bases; nucleotides outside the gene matches: 5. Germline CDR1 is DFQATT and CDR2 is SNEGSKA (reference sequence). The CDR3, as DNA: TGCAGTGCTCCGGGACAGACGAATGAGCAGTTCTTC. The encoded protein is CSAPGQTNEQFF.

Written as DNA, the CDR3 is TGTGCCAGCAGCTTAGCGCGGGAACGGGCAGATACGCAGTATTTT. Translation: CASSLARERADTQYF. This chain uses TRBV7-2 with TRBJ2-3; D might be TRBD2 (6 bases). The CDR3 consists of 15 residues. The ends were cut back, 0 bases at V and 4 bases at J, with 11 bases in the middle. The germline V gene has CDR1 SGHTA and CDR2 FQGNSA.

This clonotype was seen more than once but under ten times. V is TRBV20-1 and J is TRBJ1-4, with TRBD1 matching over 8 bases. Germline assignment: CDR1 DFQATT and CDR2 SNEGSKA (reference sequence). V was pared by 1 base and J by 4 bases, with 11 bases of the junction left unmatched. The CDR3 is 17 amino acids. CDR3 nucleotide sequence: TGCAGTGCTAGAGGGGGACAGGAGGCATACTTTAATGAAAAACTGTTTTTT. Protein: CSARGGQEAYFNEKLFF.

This clonotype has only a few counts. The chain recombines TRBV5-1 with TRBJ2-5; D ambiguous. Deletions cut 1 base from V and 4 bases from J, with 14 bases between. The CDR3 covers 15 residues. Germline CDR1 and CDR2: SGHRS and YFSETQ. This CDR3 reads CASSLFSGLGETQYF. The CDR3 DNA reads TGCGCCAGCAGCTTGTTTTCAGGCCTCGGAGAGACCCAGTACTTC.

This clonotype was detected only a few times. The rearrangement uses TRBV19 and TRBJ2-1, with D possibly matching TRBD1 (6 bases). The germline gives CDR1 LNHDA, CDR2 SQIVND (reference sequence). The CDR3 is made up of 15 amino acids. V gave up 4 bases and J gave up 3 bases, with 13 bases separating them. The DNA for the CDR3 is TGTGCCAGTAGTACGGTGGGGGCCCGCTACAATGAGCAGTTCTTC. Amino acid sequence: CASSTVGARYNEQFF.

This clonotype was counted at least ten times. J is TRBJ2-2 and V is TRBV20-1; tentatively, D is TRBD2 (6 bases). The V and J ends lost 1 base and 4 bases respectively, with 13 bases between them. Germline values: CDR1 DFQATT, CDR2 SNEGSKA (reference sequence). This CDR3 has 15 residues. In DNA, the CDR3 is TGCAGTGCTAGAGTTGCGCGGGATAGCACCGGGGAGCTGTTTTTT. Amino acids: CSARVARDSTGELFF.

This sequence joins TRBV6-1 and TRBJ1-2; a weak D match, TRBD1 (5 bases). The CDR3 sequence is 14 residues long. V lost 0 bases and J lost 4, with 9 bases in between. The germline gives CDR1 MNHNS, CDR2 SASEGT. This CDR3 is CASSEAQGPYGYTF. In DNA form, the CDR3 reads TGTGCCAGCAGTGAAGCTCAGGGTCCCTATGGCTACACCTTC.

The rearrangement joins TRBV20-1 to TRBJ2-3; D is possibly TRBD2 (5 bases). CDR1 and CDR2 from the germline V gene are DFQATT and SNEGSKA (reference sequence). Trimming cost V 1 base and J 2 bases, with 13 bases left between them. The CDR3 extends over 15 amino acids. The CDR3 DNA is TGCAGTGCTAGAGGGCGAGACTACACCACAGATACGCAGTATTTT. Encoded protein: CSARGRDYTTDTQYF.

The chain recombines TRBV6-5 with TRBJ2-2; maybe TRBD1 (6 bases). This CDR3 spans 18 amino acids. V lost 5 bases to trimming and J lost 3 bases, with 22 bases between them. The germline V gene has CDR1 MNHEY and CDR2 SVGAGI. The CDR3 sequence: CASSNHPGTRVYTGELFF. DNA of the CDR3: TGTGCCAGCAGTAATCATCCCGGGACACGGGTTTACACCGGGGAGCTGTTTTTT.

The chain carries TRBV5-1 and TRBJ2-1; 14 bases line up with TRBD2. V was clipped by 7 bases and J by 5 bases; unmatched bases: 2. Per the germline V gene, CDR1 is SGHRS and CDR2 is YFSETQ. The CDR3 consists of 14 residues. CDR3 DNA sequence: TGCGCCAGCGGGACTAGCGGGGGCAACAATGAGCAGTTCTTC. Translated, it gives CASGTSGGNNEQFF.

This chain links TRBV12-3 or TRBV12-4 with TRBJ2-1, with unresolved D. V lost 5 bases and J 2 bases, leaving 10 bases between the germline ends. The CDR3 is 14 amino acids. The CDR3 reads CASSEVDPYNEQFF. In nucleotides, the CDR3 is TGTGCCAGCAGTGAGGTAGACCCCTACAATGAGCAGTTCTTC.

This clonotype was detected only a few times. The rearrangement joins TRBV6-5 to TRBJ2-2; TRBD1 agrees at 7 bases. The trim removed 6 bases at V and 5 bases at J, leaving 6 bases unmatched. From germline, CDR1 is MNHEY and CDR2 SVGAGI. The CDR3 consists of 14 residues. The CDR3 region is CASRRRQGTGELFF. The CDR3 DNA follows: TGTGCCAGCAGGCGCCGACAGGGAACCGGGGAGCTGTTTTTT.

This clonotype appeared a few times. J is TRBJ2-7 and V is TRBV5-1; D is unclear. CDR1 and CDR2 from the germline V gene are SGHRS and YFSETQ. CDR3 length equals 11 residues. The V gene lost 5 bases and the J gene lost 4 bases, with 7 bases spanning the gap. The CDR3: CASSNGYEQYF. The CDR3 DNA sequence: TGCGCCAGCAGTAACGGGTACGAGCAGTACTTC. The variable domain in full, completed from reference TRBV5-1 and TRBJ2-7, reads KAGVTQTPRYLIKTRGQQVTLSCSPISGHRSVSWYQQTPGQGLQFLFEYFSETQRNKGNFPGRFSGRQFSNSRSEMNVSTLELGDSALYLCASSNGYEQYFGPGTRLTVT.

This clonotype was seen a handful of times. The J gene is TRBJ1-1, the V gene TRBV6-1; perhaps TRBD1 as D (6 bases). V lost 3 bases, J lost 1 base, and 9 bases lay in between. Germline V gene sequence: CDR1 MNHNS, CDR2 SASEGT. CDR3 length: 14 residues. CDR3: CASSDRGENTEAFF. For the CDR3, the DNA is TGTGCCAGCAGTGACAGGGGTGAGAACACTGAAGCTTTCTTT.

This clonotype came up a few times. The CDR3 reads CASSGAEGYGYTF. Here the CDR3 DNA reads TGTGCCAGCTCGGGGGCAGAGGGCTATGGCTACACCTTC. The rearrangement joins TRBV18 to TRBJ1-2; D may be TRBD1 (6 bases). CDR3 length: 13 amino acids. Trimming removed 6 bases from V and 4 bases from J, with 12 bases in between. The germline V gene encodes CDR1 KGHSH and CDR2 LQKENI.

This chain uses TRBV20-1 with TRBJ2-3; 7 bases are shared with TRBD2. Trimming took 3 bases from V and 3 from J; bases not matched to a gene: 9. CDR3 size: 15 residues. Germline loops: CDR1 DFQATT, CDR2 SNEGSKA (reference sequence). The CDR3 loop reads CSASRVAGSTDTQYF. The CDR3 bases are TGCAGTGCTAGTAGGGTAGCGGGTTCAACAGATACGCAGTATTTT.